One sample yielded the 23 T cell receptor beta chains listed below, sequenced in a study of shared clonotypes between healthy human individuals (TCRdb year 2020). CD8 naive samples consisted of CD45RO-negative cells that were positively selected for CCR7, yielding a CD45RA+CCR7+ population without TemRA cells. The library was generated by the immunoSEQ multiplex PCR assay. Here the immuneACCESS table is served through TCRdb, limited to in-frame sequences with V and J called. Missing clones are a known gap in these copies; in checked studies unresolved V genes cover under half, and the rest lacks a known reason. The sample table records roughly 2.1 million clones; roughly 91% of these occur just once. Clones ranked in the top ten supply roughly 1.7% of the sample. The sample comprised naive CD8+ T cells from PBMCs. Interpreted using the paper, the cell subset or site label stands for: CD45RA+CCR7+. These receptors were collected from a man between 18 and 29 years old in good health. Some clones in this sample may be carry-over from other donors' samples.

The V call is TRBV6-1, the J call TRBJ1-5, with D perhaps TRBD1 (5 bases). From germline, CDR1 is MNHNS and CDR2 SASEGT. This CDR3 is built from 17 residues. Between the trimmed V and J ends, which lost 0 bases and 5 bases, there was a span of 17 bases. The CDR3 nucleotides are TGTGCCAGCAGTGAAGCGGGGTCCCGCCAGGGAGATCAGCCCCAGCATTTT. This gives the protein CASSEAGSRQGDQPQHF.

This clone appeared a single time. J is TRBJ1-5 and V is TRBV28; D is ambiguous. Deletions cut 6 bases from V and 1 base from J, with 19 bases between. Germline CDR1 MDHEN, CDR2 SYDVKM. The CDR3 runs 17 residues. The CDR3 spells CASRPSRDSGSNQPQHF. As DNA, the CDR3 is TGTGCCAGCAGGCCCTCCCGTGATTCAGGCAGCAATCAGCCCCAGCATTTT. Combining the CDR3 with reference TRBV28 and TRBJ1-5 gives the whole variable domain DVKVTQSSRYLVKRTGEKVFLECVQDMDHENMFWYRQDPGLGLRLIYFSYDVKMKEKGDIPEGYSVSREKKERFSLILESASTNQTSMYLCASRPSRDSGSNQPQHFGDGTRLSIL.

This chain links TRBV27 with TRBJ2-7; 7 bases agree with TRBD1. V was clipped by 7 bases and J by 7 bases; unmatched bases: 16. The CDR3 spans 15 residues. Germline V CDR1 and CDR2: MNHEY, SMNVEV (reference sequence). The CDR3 DNA reads TGTGCCAGCACCACCCGGGACAGACCAAAGGGGGAGCAGTACTTC. This encodes CASTTRDRPKGEQYF.

The chain uses TRBV7-2 and TRBJ1-5, with 7 bases that match TRBD1. V shed 5 bases, J shed 2 bases, and the junction held 6 bases outside the gene matches. The CDR3 covers 15 residues. Germline V gene lookup returns CDR1 SGHTA and CDR2 FQGNSA. The CDR3 region is CASSQTGNRNQPQHF. Written as DNA, the CDR3 is TGTGCCAGCAGCCAGACAGGGAACCGCAATCAGCCCCAGCATTTT.

The chain employs TRBV12-5 and TRBJ2-1; D perhaps matches TRBD2 (6 bases). The CDR3 contains 15 residues. Germline V gene data show CDR1 as LGHNT and CDR2 as FRNRAP. V lost 9 bases and J 7 bases, leaving 22 bases between the germline ends. CDR3 nucleotide sequence: TGTGCTAGCCGTGAGGGGAGTAGCGGCAGGAATGAGCAGTTCTTC. The encoded protein is CASREGSSGRNEQFF. The full variable domain, completed using reference TRBV12-5 and TRBJ2-1, is DARVTQTPRHKVTEMGQEVTMRCQPILGHNTVFWYRQTMMQGLELLAYFRNRAPLDDSGMPKDRFSAEMPDATLATLKIQPSEPRDSAVYFCASREGSSGRNEQFFGPGTRLTVL.

This clone was seen only once. The gene calls are TRBV6-5 and TRBJ2-3, with D maybe TRBD2 (6 bases). There are 16 residues in the CDR3. Between the trimmed V and J ends, which lost 0 bases and 4 bases, there was a span of 14 bases. CDR1 and CDR2 from the germline V gene are MNHEY and SVGAGI. The CDR3 loop is CASSYSRRDMADTQYF. The CDR3, as DNA: TGTGCCAGCAGTTACTCGAGGCGGGATATGGCAGATACGCAGTATTTT.

The chain has TRBV12-2 and TRBJ2-7; no DNA check was done on the table's D call, TRBD2. TRBV12-2 is a known pseudogene. The CDR3 has 12 amino acids. The CDR3, as DNA: TGTGCAAGTCGCTTAGTGTCTGACGAGCAGTACTTC. It codes for CASRLVSDEQYF.

This chain connects TRBV29-1 to TRBJ2-1, with TRBD2 matching over 13 bases. Trimming removed 1 base from V and 8 bases from J; junction bases left unmatched: 8. The CDR3 extends over 16 amino acids. The germline V gene has CDR1 SQVTM and CDR2 ANQGSEA. CDR3 sequence (DNA): TGCAGCGTTGAAGGACCAACTAGCGGGAGGGCCTATGAGCAGTTCTTC. As protein: CSVEGPTSGRAYEQFF.

V is TRBV5-1 and J is TRBJ2-7, with D tentatively TRBD1 or TRBD2 (6 bases each). The CDR3 loop spans 11 amino acids. CDR1 is SGHRS and CDR2 is YFSETQ in the germline V gene. Trimming pared 6 bases from V and 5 bases from J, leaving 9 bases between. As DNA, the CDR3 is TGCGCCAGCATGAGGGGGGACGAGCAGTACTTC. Protein: CASMRGDEQYF.

The V and J genes are TRBV6-4 and TRBJ2-2, with unresolved D. Deletions cut 3 bases from V and 7 bases from J, with 3 bases between. This CDR3 region has 11 residues. Germline CDR1 MRHNA, CDR2 SNTAGT. CDR3 protein: CASSEGGELFF. In DNA, the CDR3 is TGTGCCAGCAGTGAGGGCGGGGAGCTGTTTTTT.

The table lists this clone with a count of one. This rearrangement joins TRBV7-9 to TRBJ2-1; TRBD2 is a possible D gene (5 bases). Per the germline V gene, CDR1 is SEHNR and CDR2 is FQNEAQ (reference sequence). There are 16 residues in the CDR3. Deletions cut 2 bases from V and 9 bases from J, with 20 bases between. CDR3 loop: CASSLNPHLTSSEQFF. CDR3 coding DNA: TGTGCCAGCAGCTTAAATCCACACCTAACTAGTTCTGAGCAGTTCTTC.

This chain joins TRBV7-8 and TRBJ2-5, with a weak D call TRBD1 (5 bases). The CDR3 is 14 residues long. Germline CDR1 and CDR2: SGHVS and FQNEAQ. V lost 2 bases and J 5 bases, leaving 12 bases between the germline ends. The DNA of the CDR3 is TGTGCCAGCAGCTTAATTTCAGGGCTGGAGACCCAGTACTTC. Encoded protein: CASSLISGLETQYF.

About this clone itself: The same CDR3 arises from other DNA sequences in this sample as well. The genes are TRBV10-3 and TRBJ1-1; D might be TRBD1 (5 bases). Per the germline V gene, CDR1 is ENHRY and CDR2 is SYGVKD. This CDR3 is 14 amino acids long. With 0 bases removed from V and 1 base from J, the gap between germline ends came to 6 bases. As DNA, the CDR3 is TGTGCCATCAGTGAGTCAGGGGAGAACACTGAAGCTTTCTTT. As protein: CAISESGENTEAFF.

V gene TRBV10-2 combines with J gene TRBJ1-5; D perhaps matches TRBD1 (6 bases). Looked up from germline, CDR1 is WSHSY and CDR2 is SAAADI. The V end lost 7 bases, the J end lost 6 bases, and 10 bases lay between the germline ends. The CDR3 has 12 residues. Written as DNA, the CDR3 is TGCGCCAGCAAACAGGGAGGTCAGCCCCAGCATTTT. This translates into CASKQGGQPQHF.

V usage is TRBV7-2 and J usage is TRBJ2-7; 8 nucleotides match TRBD2. This CDR3 comprises 14 residues. Germline loops: CDR1 SGHTA, CDR2 FQGNSA. J lost 4 bases, V lost 2 bases, and 4 bases had no gene match. CDR3 residues: CASSLTLADYEQYF. CDR3 nucleotide sequence: TGTGCCAGCAGCTTAACACTAGCGGATTACGAGCAGTACTTC.

V gene TRBV19 combines with J gene TRBJ2-7; 9 bases fit TRBD1. The CDR3 spans 16 residues. Germline V lookup: CDR1 LNHDA, CDR2 SQIVND (reference sequence). V trimming: 1 base; J trimming: 1 base; junction bases outside the gene matches: 5. The CDR3 reads CASSIGGTGRSYEQYF. The CDR3 DNA sequence: TGTGCCAGTAGTATAGGTGGGACAGGGAGATCCTACGAGCAGTACTTC.

J is TRBJ2-7 and V is TRBV29-1, with 9 bases identical to TRBD1. This CDR3 has 14 residues. Looked up from germline, CDR1 is SQVTM and CDR2 is ANQGSEA. Trimming removed 5 bases from V and 1 base from J; junction bases left unmatched: 6. CDR3 loop: CSVQTGGLSYEQYF. The CDR3 DNA is TGCAGCGTTCAAACAGGGGGCTTATCCTACGAGCAGTACTTC.

This clone showed up just once. This chain uses TRBV19 with TRBJ1-4, with 11 bases lining up with TRBD1. This CDR3 is 16 amino acids long. The germline gives CDR1 LNHDA, CDR2 SQIVND (reference sequence). With V trimmed by 5 bases and J by 10 bases, 12 bases remained unmatched. The CDR3 reads CASSPWTGGGRGKLFF. The CDR3 DNA reads as TGTGCCAGTAGTCCCTGGACAGGGGGCGGTCGGGGAAAACTGTTTTTT.

This clone was observed a few times. The V call is TRBV9, the J call TRBJ2-1; unclear D gene. V was trimmed by 5 bases and J by 5 bases, leaving 11 bases between them. The CDR3 has 13 amino acids. Germline V gene lookup returns CDR1 SGDLS and CDR2 YYNGEE. The CDR3 protein is CASRGYRDNEQFF. CDR3 sequence (DNA): TGTGCCAGCAGGGGTTATCGGGACAATGAGCAGTTCTTC.

The chain uses TRBV29-1 and TRBJ1-5, with a possible D match to TRBD1 (6 bases). Germline loops: CDR1 SQVTM, CDR2 ANQGSEA. The CDR3 sequence is 14 residues long. V was trimmed by 4 bases and J by 6 bases, leaving 16 bases between them. CDR3: CSVVGAGVGQPQHF. For the CDR3, the DNA is TGCAGCGTTGTGGGAGCAGGGGTAGGTCAGCCCCAGCATTTT.

The count of this clone is one. This chain connects TRBV9 to TRBJ2-1; 11 nucleotides agree with TRBD2. Germline trimming cut 5 bases from V and 6 bases from J; bases unmatched to any gene: 7. The CDR3 has 15 residues. Germline CDR1 SGDLS, CDR2 YYNGEE. The CDR3 protein is CASSMGLAEFNEQFF. CDR3 DNA sequence: TGTGCCAGCAGTATGGGACTAGCGGAATTCAATGAGCAGTTCTTC.

The chain combines TRBV27 with TRBJ2-3, with D perhaps given as TRBD1 or TRBD2 (5 bases each). CDR1 and CDR2 (germline): MNHEY, SMNVEV (reference sequence). V lost 6 bases, J lost 6 bases, and 10 bases lay in between. This CDR3 is 12 amino acids long. CDR3 protein: CASSGTGDTQYF. CDR3 nucleotides: TGTGCCAGCAGCGGGACCGGGGATACGCAGTATTTT.

The V call is TRBV27, the J call TRBJ1-5, with D perhaps TRBD1 (5 bases). This CDR3 spans 13 amino acids. Germline values: CDR1 MNHEY, CDR2 SMNVEV (reference sequence). The V end lost 4 bases, the J end lost 7 bases, and 11 bases lay between the germline ends. For the CDR3, the DNA is TGTGCCAGCAGTTCCAGGGAGGAACAGCCCCAGCATTTT. Encoded protein: CASSSREEQPQHF.